The clone carrying this TCR beta chain was recorded a few times. With 7 bases removed from V and 3 bases from J, the gap between germline ends came to 13 bases. The V gene's germline CDR1 is MNHEY and CDR2 SVGAGI. The CDR3 is 14 amino acids. This specimen belongs to a study of beta chain features in type 1 diabetes. The investigators reverse transcribed all of the isolated RNA, so they sequenced expressed TCRB transcripts. Repertoires were generated with immunoSEQ multiplex PCR, while TCRdb's copy carries only in-frame clones and drops some. This sample has under 20,000 clones, with over 40% found just once.

The clonotype comes from a woman in her thirties or forties in good health. This sequence joins TRBV6-5 and TRBJ2-1; TRBD1 is a possible D gene (5 bases). Sequenced input: stem cell memory CD4+ T cells from blood. The CDR3 DNA reads TGTGCCAGCACCGCAGGGTTGGGCTACAATGAGCAGTTCTTC. This sequence encodes CASTAGLGYNEQFF.